This T cell receptor beta chain was captured in a study of cytomegalovirus exposure and HLA in healthy donors (dated by TCRdb to 2016 to 2017). Regarding the complete study: An earlier analysis of several hundred of the donors reported 250 to 300 Gb of sequence data and 95 million to 120 million unique TCR beta sequences obtained from some 170 million T cells. An early release that covered fewer than 800 HLA-typed donors contained about 300 gigabases of sequencing data and tens of millions of unique TCR sequences. Among the roughly 370 genotyped donors, 75% to 90% belonged to the genetic ancestry cluster associated with self-reported Caucasian donors. The study was designed to test whether signatures of past pathogen exposure could be identified by cataloging public T cell receptors. The T cell repertoires of 700 or so subjects were profiled by immunosequencing and related to cytomegalovirus serostatus. A separate validation cohort of over 95 different subjects was used in addition to the roughly 670-subject first cohort. To predict cytomegalovirus infection status, the study brought together high-throughput TCR immunosequencing, statistical association of individual TCRs with disease status, and machine learning. A later analysis re-analyzed previously published TCR beta repertoires from several hundred donors and added high-resolution HLA genotyping to study TCR occurrence patterns. Rather than drawing on any new phenotypic data, the later analysis identified candidate immune exposures from TCR beta sequences and the way those sequences occurred across donors. An earlier analysis of around 540 of the donors applied high-throughput TCR beta sequencing to assess whether each TCR beta V gene segment acted as functional or pseudogenic. Alongside the repertoire data, information on donor age, sex, ethnicity and CMV serostatus was compiled. A later genetic analysis took genome-wide SNP genotypes for about three fifths of the 666 donors and used that subset as a discovery cohort. Every repertoire in the discovery cohort had been generated on one and the same sequencing platform. HLA typing included class I and class II loci at four-digit resolution. Typing coverage varied by locus: roughly 620-640 donors for A, B, C, DRB1 and DQB1; about 520 for DQA1; about 570 for DPA1; approximately 490 for DPB1. Because of strong linkage in the cohort, four or five DR-DQ haplotypes were treated as single units for association and clustering. Among around 400 genotyped donors of the cohort, an average of roughly 240,000 unique TCR beta nucleotide sequences were sequenced per donor, roughly 20% of them non-productive.

The receptor library was made with the immunoSEQ multiplex PCR assay. For the multiplex PCR, a mixture combining 60 forward primers for TCR Vbeta segments and 13 reverse primers for TCR Jbeta segments was used. Amplification of the CDR3 region of rearranged TCR beta genes was performed with a multiplex PCR assay on genomic DNA. On the Illumina HiSeq System, the amplified TCR beta libraries were sequenced as 87-base-pair reads. Concerning the study's data processing: A later analysis counted some 74 million unique TCR beta chains across the 666 repertoires, and around 9.9 million of these chains were shared by at least two donors. To remove PCR and sequencing errors, raw reads were error-corrected and collapsed into unique sequences using a nearest-neighbor algorithm that merged closely related sequences. Alignment of CDR3 sequences to IMGT reference sequences was used to assign V, D and J gene segments. For a sequence to be retained, a match of at least six nucleotides was required to both a V gene segment and a J gene segment. A rearrangement counted as productive if the CDR3 had no stop codons and remained in frame with V and J, and every other rearrangement counted as non-productive. Following IMGT convention, CDR3 was defined as the stretch from the second conserved V-encoded cysteine to the conserved J-encoded phenylalanine. Sequences without an unambiguous match to a single V gene segment were excluded from the earlier analysis of a few hundred of the donors. An earlier analysis of about 590 of the donors classified V segments as functional when productive rearrangements were above 56.7% and as segregating when the standard deviation between donors was above 5%. To diagnose cytomegalovirus status from the catalog of TCR beta chain sequences, a statistical classification framework was built. In a later analysis, V and J genes were assigned by comparing TCR nucleotide sequences against IMGT/GENE-DB human TR gene sequences. A later analysis assigned CDR3 sequences and most-parsimonious VDJ recombination scenarios with the TCRdist pipeline. In a later analysis, every TCR beta chain was defined by the combination of its CDR3 amino acid sequence and its V-gene family, and reads without a unique V-gene family were dropped. A later analysis removed 500 to 600 highly shared, low-generation-probability nucleotide sequences to deal with suspected cross-contamination and a sequencing artifact. In a later analysis, a clonal expansion index for each public chain was calculated from normalized within-repertoire ranks of inferred template counts. A later analysis computed generation probabilities with a VDJ recombination model fitted to out-of-frame rearrangements, and checked the results against IGoR. A later analysis scored TCR-TCR, TCR-HLA and TCR-CMV co-occurrence with hypergeometric tests, applying a repertoire-size bias correction to TCR pairs. A later analysis estimated false discovery rates by permuting HLA or CMV assignments 20 times. In a later analysis, co-occurring TCRs were grouped using DBSCAN, with TCRdist sequence similarity added in when clustering inside HLA-allele-positive subsets. For co-occurrence clustering, repertoires with fewer than 30,000 or more than 120,000 public chains were excluded, along with roughly 5 repertoires with anomalous nucleotide sharing. Imported from immuneACCESS, the table was reduced by TCRdb to in-frame sequences with V and J called. These copies leave out some clones; in studies compared against another copy, an unresolved V gene accounts for under half, and the cause of the remainder is not known. V and J calls and clone size are those listed in that table; D and trimming were worked out from the DNA. This sample gives roughly 140,000 clones in total; around 78% of them show up just once. The ten top clones hold less than 3.5% of the sample.

The cohort comprised approximately 700 healthy bone marrow donors. At the time of sampling, all cohort members were nominally healthy, though unrecorded immune exposures were likely present. The donor tested CMV seronegative and was one of the 352 seronegative cohort members. Every donor gave a peripheral blood sample, and the peripheral blood mononuclear cells from that sample were used for TCR beta sequencing. The Qiagen DNeasy Blood Extraction Kit was used to extract genomic DNA from the blood cell samples. With regard to this clone: Its antigen is currently not known. There are no base qualities to consult, and no much larger clone falls within one base.

Overall results and qualifications from the work: Because some donors lacked HLA typing at each locus, the association tests relied only on the typed subset. A further reported finding was that TCR beta sequences accurately predicted the HLA-A and HLA-B alleles for most subjects in the first cohort. In the study, roughly 160 TCR beta chains were listed as associated with cytomegalovirus. Several of the top co-occurrence clusters appeared to be linked to parvovirus B19, influenza, CMV and Epstein-Barr virus, according to a later analysis. Most TCR sequences were seen in very few donors, while some public TCRs were found in many individuals. Correlated functional status among segregating V segments might be attributable to linkage disequilibrium, but an unknown experimental factor could not be ruled out. Some IMGT-functional V segments, including TRBV6-2 and TRBV6-3, could not be distinguished by the 87-base-pair reads and were therefore excluded. In both the original and validation cohorts, the classifier was reported to diagnose cytomegalovirus status with high specificity and sensitivity. Compared with the approximately 720-donor mean, donors in an Asian-associated ancestry cluster had fewer N-insertions in productive TCRs, according to a later genetic analysis. A cluster of highly shared sequence variants was judged likely to represent a technical artifact of the sequencing pipeline. At a false discovery rate of 0.05, a later analysis linked about 16,000 TCR beta sequences to specific HLA alleles. A later analysis found that HLA-associated TCR beta chains were more clonally expanded and had lower generation probabilities than equally common non-associated chains. In vitro tests confirmed that a few of the cytomegalovirus-associated TCR beta chains recognize cytomegalovirus antigens. It was suggested by the authors that the approach could potentially be generalized to other disease states and immunological phenotypes. The cohort was sequenced for TCR beta chains only, and without alpha or paired-chain data the features that could be detected were limited. Assigning TCR associations to individual alleles was difficult when HLA alleles, especially DR and DQ, strongly co-occurred. A later analysis found that most CMV-associated TCR beta chains appeared HLA-restricted, with HLA associations seemingly driven largely by CMV exposure. V-gene and J-gene trimming of TCR beta chains was associated with a missense DCLRE1C variant in a later genetic analysis, and the association was replicated in an independent cohort. Sequencing depth was assumed to be roughly uniform across donors in the presence/absence analyses, though that assumption may not hold. An earlier analysis of approximately 500 of the donors showed that most TCR beta V segments appeared in productive rearrangements either about 87% or about 30% of the time, which broadly matched IMGT annotations. Some 16 rarely observed V segments, including chromosome 9 orphons, were excluded from the earlier analysis of about 600 of the donors because counts were too low. In a later analysis, TCR association rates were found to vary across HLA loci, with the most associated TCRs seen for DRB1 alleles and the fewest for HLA-C alleles. CMV serostatus was the only immune exposure information available for the cohort.

CDR1 and CDR2 are drawn from the germline V gene (reference sequence): SEHNR, FQNEAQ. Its CDR3 holds 15 amino acids, cysteine through phenylalanine. Only CDR3 DNA remains: 45 bases, in frame from the first base. After removal of 3 bases from V and 8 bases from J, the junction retains 8 bases not matched to a gene. Here the chain combines TRBV7-9 and TRBJ2-1; 9 bases in between match TRBD2. The sequenced material came from PBMCs. The clonotype comes from a male donor in good health and CMV-seronegative. At the DNA level, the sequence is TGTGCCAGCAGCTTCCACGGGACTAGCATCTATGAGCAGTTCTTC. This sequence encodes CASSFHGTSIYEQFF.